This is a list of T cell receptor beta chains from one sample in a study of blood T cell repertoires in COVID-19. This table comes from immunoSEQ multiplex PCR, and its TCRdb copy is limited to in-frame clones, with some not included. The sample carries 37,000 or so clones, 89% recorded once. The source material was peripheral blood. Receptors originate from a human donor in a cohort sampled during active COVID-19. Each CDR3 is given with its conserved first and last residue. A D gene is named only where the DNA matches it firmly. Size is stated for part of the rows, as once, few or many counts, or as a class when the clone is expanded.

clone size: -
CDR3 length: 15
V gene: TRBV19
D gene: TRBD2
J gene: TRBJ2-2
CDR3 DNA: TGTGCCAGTAGTTCTCTAGCGGGGGGCACCGGGGAGCTGTTTTTT
CDR3 protein: CASSSLAGGTGELFF

clone size: -
CDR3 length: 15
V gene: TRBV30
D gene: -
J gene: TRBJ1-1
CDR3 DNA: TGTGCCTGGAGTGTAGGAAGTCACAGGACGACTGAAGCTTTCTTT
CDR3 protein: CAWSVGSHRTTEAFF

clone size: -
CDR3 length: 14
V gene: TRBV5-1
D gene: -
J gene: TRBJ1-2
CDR3 DNA: TGCGCCAGCAGCTTGGACTCCGGGGGAGGCGGCTACACCTTC
CDR3 protein: CASSLDSGGGGYTF

clone size: -
CDR3 length: 14
V gene: TRBV30
D gene: -
J gene: TRBJ2-7
CDR3 DNA: TGTGCAGCACTTAGAACAGGGAGCACCTACGAGCAGTACTTC
CDR3 protein: CAALRTGSTYEQYF

clone size: -
CDR3 length: 15
V gene: TRBV4-3
D gene: TRBD1
J gene: TRBJ1-2
CDR3 DNA: TGCGCCAGCAGCCAACGGACAGGGGGGCACTATGGCTACACCTTC
CDR3 protein: CASSQRTGGHYGYTF

clone size: -
CDR3 length: 16
V gene: TRBV6-5
D gene: -
J gene: TRBJ1-6
CDR3 DNA: TGTGCCAGCAGTTACTCGGGGCAGAATTCAAATTCACCCCTCCACTTT
CDR3 protein: CASSYSGQNSNSPLHF

clone size: -
CDR3 length: 14
V gene: TRBV21-1
D gene: -
J gene: TRBJ1-1
CDR3 DNA: TGTGCCAGCAGCGCCCTGGGAGGGAACACTGAAGCTTTCTTT
CDR3 protein: CASSALGGNTEAFF

clone size: -
CDR3 length: 14
V gene: TRBV11-2
D gene: TRBD1
J gene: TRBJ2-7
CDR3 DNA: TGTGCCAGCAGCCCTTGGACAGGGACCTACGAGCAGTACTTC
CDR3 protein: CASSPWTGTYEQYF

clone size: few
CDR3 length: 14
V gene: TRBV28
D gene: TRBD1
J gene: TRBJ2-7
CDR3 DNA: TGTGCCAGCAGTCCGCCGGCCAGGGGGCTCGAGCAGTACTTC
CDR3 protein: CASSPPARGLEQYF

clone size: few
CDR3 length: 14
V gene: TRBV2
D gene: -
J gene: TRBJ1-5
CDR3 DNA: TGTGCCAGCAGTGAAGGCCTCACGGGGCAGCCCCAGCATTTT
CDR3 protein: CASSEGLTGQPQHF

clone size: -
CDR3 length: 15
V gene: TRBV2
D gene: TRBD2
J gene: TRBJ2-5
CDR3 DNA: TGTGCCAGCAGCGGACTAGCGGGGCTGGGCGGGACCCAGTACTTC
CDR3 protein: CASSGLAGLGGTQYF

clone size: few
CDR3 length: 18
V gene: TRBV2
D gene: TRBD2
J gene: TRBJ2-3
CDR3 DNA: TGTGCCAGCAGTGTCCCGGTAGCGGGAGGGCCTAGCACAGATACGCAGTATTTT
CDR3 protein: CASSVPVAGGPSTDTQYF

clone size: -
CDR3 length: 14
V gene: TRBV4-2
D gene: TRBD1
J gene: TRBJ1-2
CDR3 DNA: TGTGCCAGCAGCCAAGATGTCACAGGGGATGGCTACACCTTC
CDR3 protein: CASSQDVTGDGYTF

clone size: -
CDR3 length: 13
V gene: TRBV27
D gene: -
J gene: TRBJ2-2
CDR3 DNA: TGTGCCAGCAGGACAAGGCTGGGCGGGGAGCTGTTTTTT
CDR3 protein: CASRTRLGGELFF

clone size: -
CDR3 length: 18
V gene: TRBV7-2
D gene: -
J gene: TRBJ2-3
CDR3 DNA: TGTGCCAGCAGTCCCCCCAGGGGTTCCTCCTCTAGCACAGATACGCAGTATTTT
CDR3 protein: CASSPPRGSSSSTDTQYF

clone size: -
CDR3 length: 14
V gene: TRBV29-1
D gene: TRBD2
J gene: TRBJ2-7
CDR3 DNA: TGCAGCGTTGGGGGACTAGCGGGAAGGTACGAGCAGTACTTC
CDR3 protein: CSVGGLAGRYEQYF

clone size: -
CDR3 length: 14
V gene: TRBV19
D gene: -
J gene: TRBJ1-1
CDR3 DNA: TGTGCCAGTAGTTCAAGCCACAGTTACACTGAAGCTTTCTTT
CDR3 protein: CASSSSHSYTEAFF

clone size: -
CDR3 length: 13
V gene: TRBV30
D gene: -
J gene: TRBJ1-5
CDR3 DNA: TGTGCCTGGAGTCCCCAGGGTAACCAGCCCCAGCATTTT
CDR3 protein: CAWSPQGNQPQHF

clone size: once
CDR3 length: 15
V gene: TRBV7-2
D gene: -
J gene: TRBJ2-5
CDR3 DNA: TGTGCCAGCAGCCGCCCCGGGAGTGCCCCAGAGACCCAGTACTTC
CDR3 protein: CASSRPGSAPETQYF

clone size: -
CDR3 length: 15
V gene: TRBV5-1
D gene: -
J gene: TRBJ1-1
CDR3 DNA: TGCGCCAGCAGCTTTACCGGGGGGCCGTACACTGAAGCTTTCTTT
CDR3 protein: CASSFTGGPYTEAFF

clone size: -
CDR3 length: 16
V gene: TRBV18
D gene: TRBD1
J gene: TRBJ1-1
CDR3 DNA: TGTGCCAGCTCACCACGGGACAGGAGCATGAACACTGAAGCTTTCTTT
CDR3 protein: CASSPRDRSMNTEAFF

clone size: -
CDR3 length: 18
V gene: TRBV6-1
D gene: -
J gene: TRBJ1-4
CDR3 DNA: TGTGCCAGCAGTGAAGCGGGTACAGCTATCCCAACTAATGAAAAACTGTTTTTT
CDR3 protein: CASSEAGTAIPTNEKLFF

clone size: -
CDR3 length: 15
V gene: TRBV19
D gene: -
J gene: TRBJ1-5
CDR3 DNA: TGTGCCAGTAAGGGGGGAGGGGTCGGCAATCAGCCCCAGCATTTT
CDR3 protein: CASKGGGVGNQPQHF

clone size: -
CDR3 length: 15
V gene: TRBV7-2
D gene: TRBD1
J gene: TRBJ1-2
CDR3 DNA: TGTGCCAGCAGCTTACGGGACAGGGAAATAGATGGCTACACCTTC
CDR3 protein: CASSLRDREIDGYTF

clone size: -
CDR3 length: 12
V gene: TRBV7-2
D gene: TRBD1
J gene: TRBJ2-7
CDR3 DNA: TGTGCCAGCAGCCAGGGGACAGGGTGGCAGTACTTC
CDR3 protein: CASSQGTGWQYF

clone size: -
CDR3 length: 16
V gene: TRBV15
D gene: -
J gene: TRBJ1-3
CDR3 DNA: TGTGCCACCAGCAGAGATCGGGGCAGGGGAGGAAACACCATATATTTT
CDR3 protein: CATSRDRGRGGNTIYF

clone size: -
CDR3 length: 13
V gene: TRBV12-3/TRBV12-4
D gene: -
J gene: TRBJ2-7
CDR3 DNA: TGTGCCAGCAGTTCGGACAGCTCCTACGAGCAGTACTTC
CDR3 protein: CASSSDSSYEQYF